Detailed here is one T cell receptor beta chain. These data originate in a study of cytomegalovirus exposure and HLA in healthy donors. The V end lost 0 bases, the J end lost 0 bases, and 11 bases lay between the germline ends. There are 16 residues in the CDR3. Germline CDR1 reads SGDLS; CDR2 reads YYNGEE. PCR amplification relied on 60 Vbeta primers (plus 13 Jbeta primers). Method: immunoSEQ multiplex PCR; TCRdb's copy keeps in-frame clones and lacks some. The sample consists of approximately 160,000 clones, roughly 75% of them appearing once. V gene TRBV9 combines with J gene TRBJ2-3; D is perhaps TRBD1 (6 bases). Sequencing was carried out using PBMCs. This sequence originates from a male donor in good health and CMV-seronegative. The CDR3 nucleotides are TGTGCCAGCAGCGTAGGTTCCGGGACAAGCACAGATACGCAGTATTTT. Translation gives CASSVGSGTSTDTQYF. The full variable domain, with the rest looked up from reference TRBV9 and TRBJ2-3, is DSGVTQTPKHLITATGQRVTLRCSPRSGDLSVYWYQQSLDQGLQFLIQYYNGEERAKGNILERFSAQQFPDLHSELNLSSLELGDSALYFCASSVGSGTSTDTQYFGPGTRLTVL.